Each of the 6 T cell receptor beta chains below was sequenced from the same sample in a study of identical twins (dated by TCRdb to the mid-2010s). Libraries came from 5' RACE. Sequencing used an Illumina HiSeq 2000. The public reads were reanalyzed by TCRdb: fastp trimming at Q25, MiXCR alignment, in-frame beta chains only. Every entry covers one CDR3 protein and lists the most common genes and DNA from its rows. This sample holds some 500,000 distinct CDR3 sequences; roughly a fifth were observed only once. The ten largest clones represent 0.91% of the sample. These data were also filed under a second study, of T cells expressing NK-cell markers.

The sample was CD4+ T cells sorted from blood. The origin of the receptors is a woman under 30 in good health.

There are a few counts of this clonotype. V gene TRBV5-1 combines with J gene TRBJ2-2; no clear D. Germline CDR1 SGHRS, CDR2 YFSETQ. This CDR3 spans 16 amino acids. V was clipped by 1 base and J by 0 bases, with 10 bases between them. The CDR3 region is CASSLSPGPNTGELFF. The CDR3 DNA follows: TGCGCCAGCAGCTTGTCTCCGGGCCCGAACACCGGGGAGCTGTTTTTT.

In its sample, this clonotype was seen many times. The V gene is TRBV20-1, the J gene TRBJ2-5; 8 bases fit TRBD2. This CDR3 is built from 13 residues. With 3 bases clipped from V and 4 bases from J, the junction kept 4 bases outside the gene matches. Looked up from germline, CDR1 is DFQATT and CDR2 is SNEGSKA (reference sequence). CDR3 in DNA: TGCAGTGCTAGGCGGGGGGATAGAGAGACCCAGTACTTC. Residues: CSARRGDRETQYF.

V gene TRBV7-2 combines with J gene TRBJ2-1; TRBD1 matches 10 bases. CDR1 is SGHTA, CDR2 FQGNSA, per germline. The CDR3 consists of 15 residues. Losses at the gene ends were 5 bases for V and 9 bases for J; bases not matched to a gene: 10. CDR3 sequence reads: CASSATGTGVREQFF. The DNA of the CDR3 is TGTGCCAGCAGCGCTACCGGGACAGGGGTTCGTGAGCAGTTCTTC.

CDR3: CASSSQLVPLHF. CDR3 in DNA: TGTGCCAGCAGTTCCCAGTTGGTCCCCCTCCACTTT. This sequence joins TRBV6-5 and TRBJ1-6, with D unresolved. The CDR3 is 12 amino acids. Germline values: CDR1 MNHEY, CDR2 SVGAGI. The V end lost 4 bases, the J end lost 13 bases, and 11 bases lay between the germline ends.

The V and J genes are TRBV19 and TRBJ2-2; perhaps TRBD2 as D (6 bases). Trimming removed 3 bases at V and 8 bases at J, with 16 bases between. The CDR3 has 15 amino acids. In germline, CDR1 is LNHDA, CDR2 SQIVND (reference sequence). This chain's CDR3 is CASSILTSHGGELFF. The CDR3 DNA reads TGTGCCAGTAGTATCTTAACTAGCCATGGAGGGGAGCTGTTTTTT.

This chain uses TRBV24-1 with TRBJ1-5; 7 bases map to TRBD1. There are 16 residues in the CDR3. Losses at the gene ends were 4 bases for V and 4 bases for J; bases not matched to a gene: 9. The V gene's germline CDR1 is KGHDR and CDR2 SFDVKD. CDR3 coding DNA: TGTGCCACCAGTGACTTCGGGACAGACCAAAATCAGCCCCAGCATTTT. Translated, it gives CATSDFGTDQNQPQHF.